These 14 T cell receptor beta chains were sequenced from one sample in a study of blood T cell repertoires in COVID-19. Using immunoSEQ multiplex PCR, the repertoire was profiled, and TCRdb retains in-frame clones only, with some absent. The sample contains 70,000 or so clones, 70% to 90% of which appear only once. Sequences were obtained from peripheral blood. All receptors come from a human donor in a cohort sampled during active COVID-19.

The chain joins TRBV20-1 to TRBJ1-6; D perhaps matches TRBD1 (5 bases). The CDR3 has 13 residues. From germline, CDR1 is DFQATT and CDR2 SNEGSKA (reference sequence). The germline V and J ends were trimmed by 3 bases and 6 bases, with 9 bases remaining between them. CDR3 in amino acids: CSASGAVNSPLHF. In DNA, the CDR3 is TGCAGTGCTAGTGGGGCCGTTAATTCACCCCTCCACTTT.

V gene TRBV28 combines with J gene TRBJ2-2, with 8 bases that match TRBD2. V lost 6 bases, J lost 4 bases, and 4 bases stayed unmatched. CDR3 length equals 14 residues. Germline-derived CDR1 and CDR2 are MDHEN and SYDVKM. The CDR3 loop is CASSRGGPTGELFF. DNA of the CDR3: TGTGCCAGCAGCCGGGGGGGGCCCACCGGGGAGCTGTTTTTT. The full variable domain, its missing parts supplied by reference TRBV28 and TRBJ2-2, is DVKVTQSSRYLVKRTGEKVFLECVQDMDHENMFWYRQDPGLGLRLIYFSYDVKMKEKGDIPEGYSVSREKKERFSLILESASTNQTSMYLCASSRGGPTGELFFGEGSRLTVL.

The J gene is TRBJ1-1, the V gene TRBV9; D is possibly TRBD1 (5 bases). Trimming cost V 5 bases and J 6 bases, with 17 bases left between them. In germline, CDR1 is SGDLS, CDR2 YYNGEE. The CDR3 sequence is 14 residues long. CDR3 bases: TGTGCCAGCAGGCCGGGGGAGAGGGTTTCTGAAGCTTTCTTT. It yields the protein CASRPGERVSEAFF. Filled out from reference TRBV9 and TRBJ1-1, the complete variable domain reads DSGVTQTPKHLITATGQRVTLRCSPRSGDLSVYWYQQSLDQGLQFLIQYYNGEERAKGNILERFSAQQFPDLHSELNLSSLELGDSALYFCASRPGERVSEAFFGQGTRLTVV.

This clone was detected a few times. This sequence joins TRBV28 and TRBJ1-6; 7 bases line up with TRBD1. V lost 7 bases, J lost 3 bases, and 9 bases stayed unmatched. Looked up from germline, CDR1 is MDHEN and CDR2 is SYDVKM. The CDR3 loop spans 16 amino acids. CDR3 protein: CASNPQQGNYNSPLHF. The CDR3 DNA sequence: TGTGCCAGCAACCCACAACAGGGGAACTATAATTCACCCCTCCACTTT.

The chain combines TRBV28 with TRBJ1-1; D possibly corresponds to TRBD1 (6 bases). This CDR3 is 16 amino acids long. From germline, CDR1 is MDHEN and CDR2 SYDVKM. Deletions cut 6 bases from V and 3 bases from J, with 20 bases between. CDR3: CASRPRTAGQDTEAFF. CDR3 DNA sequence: TGTGCCAGCAGACCCCGGACAGCCGGTCAGGACACTGAAGCTTTCTTT.

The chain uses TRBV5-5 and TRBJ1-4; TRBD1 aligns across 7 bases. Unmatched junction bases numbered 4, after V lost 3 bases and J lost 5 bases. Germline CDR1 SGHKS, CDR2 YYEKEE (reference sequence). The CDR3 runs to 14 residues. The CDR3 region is CASSSGQVNEKLFF. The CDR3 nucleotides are TGTGCCAGCAGCTCTGGACAGGTCAATGAAAAACTGTTTTTT.

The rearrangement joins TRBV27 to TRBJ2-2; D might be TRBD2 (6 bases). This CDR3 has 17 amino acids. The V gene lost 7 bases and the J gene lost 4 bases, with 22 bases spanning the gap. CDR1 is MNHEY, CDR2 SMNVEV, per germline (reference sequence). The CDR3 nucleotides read TGTGCCAGCACCGCAGCCACGGGGACTTGGAGCACCGGGGAGCTGTTTTTT. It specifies CASTAATGTWSTGELFF.

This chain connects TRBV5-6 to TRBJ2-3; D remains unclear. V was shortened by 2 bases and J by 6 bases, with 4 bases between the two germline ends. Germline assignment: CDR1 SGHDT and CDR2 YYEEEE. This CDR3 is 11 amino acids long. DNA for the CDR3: TGTGCCAGCAGCTTCAGGGATACGCAGTATTTT. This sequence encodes CASSFRDTQYF.

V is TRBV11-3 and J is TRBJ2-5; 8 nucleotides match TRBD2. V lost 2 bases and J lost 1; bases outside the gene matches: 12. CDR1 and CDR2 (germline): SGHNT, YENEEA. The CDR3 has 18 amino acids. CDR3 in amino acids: CASSLSGPGGGLQETQYF. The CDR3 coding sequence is TGTGCCAGCAGCTTAAGCGGTCCCGGGGGGGGCCTCCAAGAGACCCAGTACTTC.

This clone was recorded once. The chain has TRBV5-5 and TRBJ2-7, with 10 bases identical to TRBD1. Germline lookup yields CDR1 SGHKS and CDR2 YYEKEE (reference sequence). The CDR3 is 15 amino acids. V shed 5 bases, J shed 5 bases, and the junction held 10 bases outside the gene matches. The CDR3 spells CASRRRDRGPHEQYF. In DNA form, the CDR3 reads TGTGCCAGCAGGCGCCGGGACAGGGGTCCCCACGAGCAGTACTTC.

CDR3 DNA sequence: TGTGCCAGCAGCGTAGAGGGGAATTCACCCCTCCACTTT. As protein: CASSVEGNSPLHF. The chain is built from TRBV9 and TRBJ1-6, with D perhaps matching TRBD1 (5 bases). The CDR3 runs 13 residues. The germline V gene encodes CDR1 SGDLS and CDR2 YYNGEE. Trimming cost V 0 bases and J 7 bases, with 5 bases left between them. Based on the CDR3 plus reference TRBV9 and TRBJ1-6, the full variable domain is DSGVTQTPKHLITATGQRVTLRCSPRSGDLSVYWYQQSLDQGLQFLIQYYNGEERAKGNILERFSAQQFPDLHSELNLSSLELGDSALYFCASSVEGNSPLHFGNGTRLTVT.

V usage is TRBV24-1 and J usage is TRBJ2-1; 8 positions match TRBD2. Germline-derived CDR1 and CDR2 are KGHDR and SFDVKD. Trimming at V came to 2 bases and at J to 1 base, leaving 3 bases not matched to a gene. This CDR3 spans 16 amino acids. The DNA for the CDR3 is TGTGCCACCAGTGATTCTTTAGCGGGATCCTACAATGAGCAGTTCTTC. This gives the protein CATSDSLAGSYNEQFF.

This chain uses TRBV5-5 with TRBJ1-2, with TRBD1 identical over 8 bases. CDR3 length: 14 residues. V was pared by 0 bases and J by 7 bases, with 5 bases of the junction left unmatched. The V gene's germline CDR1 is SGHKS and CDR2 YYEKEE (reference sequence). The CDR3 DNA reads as TGTGCCAGCAGCTTGGGACAGGGGACGGGTGGCTACACCTTC. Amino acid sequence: CASSLGQGTGGYTF.

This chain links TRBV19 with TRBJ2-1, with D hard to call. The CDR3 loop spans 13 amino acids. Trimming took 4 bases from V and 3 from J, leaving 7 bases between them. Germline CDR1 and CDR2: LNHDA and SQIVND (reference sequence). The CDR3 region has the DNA TGTGCCAGTAGTAAGCGAAACTACAATGAGCAGTTCTTC. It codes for CASSKRNYNEQFF. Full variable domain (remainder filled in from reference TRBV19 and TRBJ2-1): DGGITQSPKYLFRKEGQNVTLSCEQNLNHDAMYWYRQDPGQGLRLIYYSQIVNDFQKGDIAEGYSVSREKKESFPLTVTSAQKNPTAFYLCASSKRNYNEQFFGPGTRLTVL.